This TCR beta chain comes out of a study of CD8+CD57+ T cells in acquired aplastic anemia. Study overall: CD4+ and CD8+ cells, once sorted, gave DNA averaging roughly 3.2 ug. Regarding the study as a whole: Some 31 CD8+ CDR3 sequences were shared between patients and controls. Researchers reported that CD8+ Simpson's diversity was not significantly different in patients versus controls.

A word on this clonotype: What it binds is unknown.

According to the study, genomic DNA was the template for TCR beta VDJ and CDR3 profiling. MiXCR, applied by TCRdb to the reads, yields one record per CDR3 protein. The sample records more than 150,000 distinct CDR3 sequences, 64% being singletons. Germline-derived CDR1 and CDR2 are SQVTM and ANQGSEA. Losses at the gene ends were 3 bases for V and 4 bases for J; bases not matched to a gene: 7. This CDR3 region has 15 residues. Sequenced input: sorted CD4+, CD8+, or CD8+CD57+ T cells (not recorded which) from PBMCs. This clonotype was obtained from a human donor with severe aplastic anemia or a healthy control (not recorded which). The chain joins TRBV29-1 to TRBJ1-3; 9 nucleotides agree with TRBD1. The CDR3 DNA is TGCAGCGTTGATGATGGGGACAGGGTCGGAAACACCATATATTTT. Its translation: CSVDDGDRVGNTIYF.